These T cell receptor beta chains were read from a single sample in a study of cytomegalovirus exposure and HLA in healthy donors. The repertoire was sequenced with immunoSEQ multiplex PCR; TCRdb's copy has only in-frame clones and lacks some. The sample has about 300,000 clones; roughly 88% are singletons. Sequenced material: PBMCs. The receptors shown here come from a man aged 40-49 years in good health and CMV-seropositive. The CDR3 runs from the conserved cysteine through the conserved F or W. The D gene is left open where the match is weak. Not all rows give a size; the values are once, few, many and, for expanded clones, a class.

>-|TRBV7-2|TRBJ2-3|TRBD2
CASSRTSSTDTQYF
TGTGCCAGCAGCCGGACTAGCAGCACAGATACGCAGTATTTT
>-|TRBV5-1|TRBJ1-4|-
CASSGGTEVNEKLFF
TGCGCCAGCAGCGGAGGGACGGAGGTGAATGAAAAACTGTTTTTT
>-|TRBV7-9|TRBJ2-5|-
CSSSLRGGGETQYF
TGTTCCAGCAGTCTTAGGGGAGGTGGAGAGACCCAGTACTTC
>-|TRBV5-1|TRBJ2-2|-
CASKTDSLSNTGELFF
TGCGCCAGCAAAACAGACAGTCTATCGAACACCGGGGAGCTGTTTTTT
>-|TRBV7-9|TRBJ2-7|-
CASSLGGYHEQYF
TGTGCCAGCAGCTTAGGGGGCTACCACGAGCAGTACTTC
>-|TRBV9|TRBJ2-2|TRBD1
CASSDGTGTTGELFF
TGTGCCAGCAGCGACGGGACAGGGACCACCGGGGAGCTGTTTTTT
>-|TRBV6-5|TRBJ2-7|TRBD1
CASRSGTGGNEQYF
TGTGCCAGCAGGTCCGGGACAGGGGGCAACGAGCAGTACTTC
>-|TRBV19|TRBJ2-2|-
CASSIMQGPGELFF
TGTGCCAGTAGTATAATGCAGGGCCCCGGGGAGCTGTTTTTT
>-|TRBV7-9|TRBJ1-5|-
CASSSPYSNQPQHF
TGTGCCAGCAGCTCCCCTTATAGCAATCAGCCCCAGCATTTT
>-|TRBV7-3|TRBJ2-7|TRBD1
CASSPGQGLQQYF
TGTGCCAGCAGCCCGGGACAGGGGCTGCAGCAGTACTTC
>once|TRBV7-2|TRBJ1-4|-
CASSLRGAGFGEKLFF
TGTGCCAGCAGCCTCCGCGGGGCAGGGTTTGGTGAAAAACTGTTTTTT
>once|TRBV2|TRBJ1-1|-
CASSEAPRVTEAFF
TGTGCCAGCAGTGAAGCGCCGAGGGTCACTGAAGCTTTCTTT
>-|TRBV27|TRBJ2-4|-
CASSLSDRRDIQYF
TGTGCCAGCAGTTTATCAGACAGACGAGACATTCAGTACTTC
>-|TRBV4-2|TRBJ2-7|-
CASSPILAGLYEQYF
TGTGCCAGCAGCCCCATCCTCGCTGGCTTGTACGAGCAGTACTTC
>once|TRBV6-5|TRBJ1-2|-
CASSTPGGNYGYTF
TGTGCCAGCAGTACGCCGGGGGGTAACTATGGCTACACCTTC
>-|TRBV7-9|TRBJ1-2|TRBD1
CASSFQGALGYTF
TGTGCCAGCAGCTTTCAGGGGGCGCTTGGCTACACCTTC
>-|TRBV27|TRBJ1-1|-
CASSLSAPTEAFF
TGTGCCAGCAGTTTATCGGCCCCGACTGAAGCTTTCTTT